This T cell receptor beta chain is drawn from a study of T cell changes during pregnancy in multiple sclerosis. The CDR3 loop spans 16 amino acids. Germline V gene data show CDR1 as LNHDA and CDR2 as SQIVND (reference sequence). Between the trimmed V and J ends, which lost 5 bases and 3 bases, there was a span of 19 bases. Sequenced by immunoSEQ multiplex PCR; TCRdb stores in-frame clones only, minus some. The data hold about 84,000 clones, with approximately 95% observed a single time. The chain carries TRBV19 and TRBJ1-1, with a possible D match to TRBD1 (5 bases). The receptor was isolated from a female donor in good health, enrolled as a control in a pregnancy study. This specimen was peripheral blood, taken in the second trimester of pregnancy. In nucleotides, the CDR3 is TGTGCCAGTAGTCCGCTCGTGCGGGGGTTGGACACTGAAGCTTTCTTT. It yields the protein CASSPLVRGLDTEAFF.